This is a list of T cell receptor beta chains from one sample in a study of cytomegalovirus exposure and HLA in healthy donors. TCRdb's copy holds only in-frame clones and misses some; the assay was immunoSEQ multiplex PCR. The sample has around 200,000 clones; about 80% are singletons. Sequencing was performed on PBMCs. These receptors were obtained from a woman aged 50 to 60 in good health and CMV-seropositive. Each CDR3 is given with its conserved first and last residue. Each record gives: J gene, D gene, V gene, clone size, CDR3 protein, CDR3 DNA. A D gene is named only where the DNA matches it firmly. The size of a clone is reported for some rows only, either as once, few or many, or as a class for expanded clones.

>TRBJ1-1|TRBD1|TRBV29-1|.
CSVGWTGGYPEAFF
TGCAGCGTGGGGTGGACAGGGGGATACCCTGAAGCTTTCTTT
>TRBJ2-7|TRBD1|TRBV6-5|.
CASSTDRVASYEQYF
TGTGCCAGCAGCACGGACAGGGTGGCCTCCTACGAGCAGTACTTC
>TRBJ2-7|.|TRBV29-1|.
CSAGSSYEQYF
TGCAGCGCCGGGTCTTCCTACGAGCAGTACTTC
>TRBJ1-1|.|TRBV7-2|.
CATAAGVDTEAFF
TGTGCCACCGCGGCAGGGGTCGACACTGAAGCTTTCTTT
>TRBJ1-2|.|TRBV4-3|.
CASSQEKSQGKVGYTF
TGCGCCAGCAGCCAAGAAAAGTCCCAGGGAAAAGTTGGCTACACCTTC
>TRBJ1-2|.|TRBV7-2|.
CASSLDSLNWGYTF
TGTGCCAGCAGCTTAGACAGTTTGAACTGGGGCTACACCTTC
>TRBJ1-2|.|TRBV9|.
CASSAAGTNYGYTF
TGTGCCAGCAGTGCCGCCGGGACTAACTATGGCTACACCTTC
>TRBJ2-1|.|TRBV16|.
CASRPGRGEQFF
TGTGCCAGCAGGCCGGGGCGGGGTGAGCAGTTCTTC
>TRBJ2-7|.|TRBV5-5|.
CASSLVGGDSEQYF
TGTGCCAGCAGCTTGGTAGGGGGTGATAGCGAGCAGTACTTC
>TRBJ2-1|TRBD2|TRBV6-6|.
CASTQRPGLVGEQFF
TGTGCCAGCACCCAGCGTCCGGGACTAGTTGGTGAGCAGTTCTTC
>TRBJ2-1|TRBD2|TRBV7-2|.
CASSPSGGNTNEQFF
TGTGCCAGCAGCCCGAGCGGGGGGAATACGAATGAGCAGTTCTTC
>TRBJ2-7|.|TRBV6-5|.
CASSYSLAESLYEQYF
TGTGCCAGCAGTTACTCCCTCGCGGAGTCTCTGTACGAGCAGTACTTC
>TRBJ2-1|TRBD2|TRBV15|.
CATSRRLAGETYNEQFF
TGTGCCACCAGCAGGCGATTAGCGGGGGAGACCTACAATGAGCAGTTCTTC
>TRBJ1-5|TRBD1|TRBV7-8|.
CASSPGGQGQDSNQPQHF
TGTGCCAGCAGCCCAGGGGGACAGGGACAGGATAGCAATCAGCCCCAGCATTTT
>TRBJ1-2|TRBD1|TRBV5-5|.
CASSHTRTGSYTF
TGTGCCAGCAGCCATACTAGGACAGGGAGCTACACCTTC
>TRBJ1-2|.|TRBV28|.
CASSSIGGGYYGYTF
TGTGCCAGCAGTTCTATCGGCGGGGGGTACTATGGCTACACCTTC
>TRBJ1-1|TRBD1|TRBV12-5|.
CASGWAGQGTEAFF
TGTGCTAGTGGTTGGGCGGGACAGGGAACTGAAGCTTTCTTT
>TRBJ1-6|.|TRBV2|.
CASSGRQDSPLHF
TGTGCCAGCAGTGGCCGGCAGGATTCACCCCTCCACTTT
>TRBJ2-7|TRBD2|TRBV5-1|few
CASSLGGGGASDEQYF
TGCGCCAGCAGCTTGGGGGGCGGGGGGGCCTCGGACGAGCAGTACTTC
>TRBJ1-2|TRBD1|TRBV19|.
CASKETGDNYGYTF
TGTGCCAGTAAGGAGACAGGGGACAACTATGGCTACACCTTC
>TRBJ1-1|.|TRBV6-5|few
CASSRQFGTEAFF
TGTGCCAGCAGTCGACAGTTTGGTACTGAAGCTTTCTTT
>TRBJ2-6|.|TRBV7-3|.
CASSLTFVGADPGANVLTF
TGTGCCAGCAGCTTAACGTTCGTGGGGGCTGATCCTGGGGCCAACGTCCTGACTTTC
>TRBJ2-3|.|TRBV10-3|.
CAISESGGGNTQYF
TGTGCCATCAGTGAGTCGGGGGGGGGCAATACGCAGTATTTT
>TRBJ1-6|TRBD1|TRBV27|once
CASSRDRGVSPLHF
TGTGCCAGCTCCAGGGACAGGGGAGTTTCACCCCTCCACTTT
>TRBJ1-2|.|TRBV6-1|.
CATFRSSNYGYTF
TGTGCCACCTTCAGAAGTTCTAACTATGGCTACACCTTC
>TRBJ2-7|TRBD1|TRBV5-1|once
CASSPRGRSSYEQYF
TGCGCCAGCAGCCCGAGGGGGCGAAGCTCCTACGAGCAGTACTTC
>TRBJ1-2|TRBD1|TRBV10-3|once
CAISEQGARGYTF
TGTGCCATCAGTGAGCAGGGGGCAAGGGGCTACACCTTC
>TRBJ2-3|.|TRBV19|.
CASSVEGVGDTQYF
TGTGCCAGTAGTGTCGAGGGGGTGGGGGATACGCAGTATTTT
>TRBJ1-4|TRBD1|TRBV5-1|.
CASSPGQGGEKLFF
TGCGCCAGCAGCCCGGGACAGGGAGGAGAAAAACTGTTTTTT
>TRBJ2-7|.|TRBV30|.
CAWSGKGQAYEQYF
TGTGCCTGGAGTGGGAAGGGGCAGGCCTACGAGCAGTACTTC
>TRBJ2-5|TRBD2|TRBV5-1|.
CASSDPGLAEEETQYF
TGCGCCAGCAGCGATCCGGGACTAGCCGAAGAAGAGACCCAGTACTTC
>TRBJ1-5|TRBD1|TRBV19|.
CASSVRQGVLSNQPQHF
TGTGCCAGTAGTGTCCGACAGGGGGTGTTGAGCAATCAGCCCCAGCATTTT
>TRBJ2-7|.|TRBV18|.
CASSPLTGLGSSYEQYF
TGTGCCAGCTCACCGCTCACAGGCCTCGGTAGCTCCTACGAGCAGTACTTC
>TRBJ1-2|TRBD1|TRBV5-4|once
CASSLESRRDRDYGYTF
TGTGCCAGCAGCTTGGAAAGTAGACGGGACAGGGACTATGGCTACACCTTC
>TRBJ1-2|.|TRBV19|.
CASSITGNNYGYTF
TGTGCCAGTAGTATAACAGGCAATAACTATGGCTACACCTTC
>TRBJ2-7|TRBD1|TRBV27|.
CASSLTGTGTYEQYF
TGTGCCAGCAGTCTCACCGGGACAGGGACCTACGAGCAGTACTTC
>TRBJ1-5|.|TRBV5-1|.
CASSRRGGRPQHF
TGCGCCAGCAGCCGCCGGGGGGGACGGCCCCAGCATTTT
>TRBJ2-3|TRBD1|TRBV6-6|.
CASSETGPANTDTQYF
TGTGCCAGCAGCGAGACAGGGCCCGCGAACACAGATACGCAGTATTTT
>TRBJ1-6|TRBD1|TRBV19|.
CASSNARQGGSYNSPLHF
TGTGCCAGTAGTAATGCGAGACAGGGGGGCTCCTATAATTCACCCCTCCACTTT
>TRBJ1-5|TRBD1|TRBV27|.
CASRTQGGEPQHF
TGTGCCAGCAGAACACAGGGGGGAGAGCCCCAGCATTTT
>TRBJ1-4|.|TRBV4-2|.
CASSQGGPQGRGEKLFF
TGTGCCAGCAGCCAAGGGGGTCCCCAGGGGCGAGGTGAAAAACTGTTTTTT
>TRBJ2-7|.|TRBV25-1|few
CASRGGAGIEQYF
TGTGCCAGCAGGGGTGGGGCAGGGATTGAGCAGTACTTC
>TRBJ2-1|.|TRBV28|.
CASSLYRESSYNEQFF
TGTGCCAGCAGTCTCTACAGGGAGAGCTCCTACAATGAGCAGTTCTTC
>TRBJ2-3|TRBD2|TRBV4-1|once
CASSLLARGGLTDTQYF
TGCGCCAGCAGCCTCCTCGCGCGGGGGGGCCTCACAGATACGCAGTATTTT
>TRBJ2-2|TRBD1|TRBV5-8|.
CASSSDRGQDTGELFF
TGTGCCAGCAGCTCCGACAGGGGGCAGGACACCGGGGAGCTGTTTTTT
>TRBJ1-3|.|TRBV7-9|.
CASSPSPGNTIYF
TGTGCCAGCAGCCCGTCTCCTGGAAACACCATATATTTT
>TRBJ1-1|TRBD1|TRBV5-1|.
CASSLGDRVQEAFF
TGCGCCAGCAGCTTGGGTGACAGGGTCCAGGAAGCTTTCTTT
>TRBJ2-5|TRBD1|TRBV6-6|.
CASSTRDRAGETQYF
TGTGCCAGCAGTACCCGTGACAGGGCTGGCGAGACCCAGTACTTC
>TRBJ1-3|.|TRBV7-9|.
CASATGGMAGNTIYF
TGTGCCAGCGCCACGGGGGGAATGGCCGGAAACACCATATATTTT
>TRBJ2-5|.|TRBV19|.
CASSIVGVAETQYF
TGTGCCAGTAGTATAGTCGGGGTTGCGGAGACCCAGTACTTC
>TRBJ1-2|.|TRBV15|.
CATSRGVTAGNYGYTF
TGTGCCACCAGCAGAGGGGTTACAGCCGGCAACTATGGCTACACCTTC
>TRBJ2-5|TRBD1|TRBV19|.
CASSMGQGAETQYF
TGTGCCAGTAGTATGGGACAGGGAGCAGAGACCCAGTACTTC
>TRBJ1-1|.|TRBV2|.
CATKGGTWNTEAFF
TGTGCCACCAAGGGGGGGACATGGAACACTGAAGCTTTCTTT
>TRBJ2-7|TRBD2|TRBV2|.
CASSHLAGATYEQYF
TGTGCCAGCAGCCATCTAGCGGGAGCCACCTACGAGCAGTACTTC
>TRBJ1-2|.|TRBV5-1|.
CASSLELRGMDGYTF
TGCGCCAGCAGCTTGGAATTAAGAGGGATGGATGGCTACACCTTC
>TRBJ1-2|.|TRBV5-6|.
CASSFRDSPNYGYTF
TGTGCCAGCAGCTTCCGGGACTCCCCTAACTATGGCTACACCTTC
>TRBJ2-2|.|TRBV6-1|.
CASSEALWDTNTGELFF
TGTGCCAGCAGTGAAGCGCTGTGGGACACGAACACCGGGGAGCTGTTTTTT
>TRBJ2-5|.|TRBV27|.
CASSLLYQETQYF
TGTGCCAGCAGTCTGTTGTACCAAGAGACCCAGTACTTC